This T cell receptor beta chain appears in the sequencing data of a study of T cells in Graves' hyperthyroidism and ophthalmopathy. Germline CDR1 and CDR2: MNHEY and SVGAGI. This CDR3 contains 16 residues. V was shortened by 0 bases and J by 1 base, with 12 bases between the two germline ends. Amplification of TCR beta CDR3 regions was performed using RNA transcripts as template. HTBI primers were the set used in a first-round RT-PCR of the TCR CDR3. TCRdb passed the multiplex PCR reads through MiXCR, listing each CDR3 protein once. Altogether 470,000 or so distinct CDR3 sequences are present, less than 25% being singletons, with the ten largest covering about 30%. This clonotype was counted at least ten times.

Sample: blood. This clonotype was obtained from a man aged 18 to 35 with Graves' hyperthyroidism. The chain is built from TRBV6-5 and TRBJ2-5; D remains unclear. Here the CDR3 DNA reads TGTGCCAGCAGTTACTCATCACCCGGGCGCCAAGAGACCCAGTACTTC. It is translated as CASSYSSPGRQETQYF.